Listed here is a single TCR beta chain. Individuals drawn from around 25 US areas were about 18 to 95 years old. Germline V gene data show CDR1 as SQVTM and CDR2 as ANQGSEA. V dropped 3 bases and J dropped 7; count of bases not matched to a gene: 2. CDR3 length: 12 residues. The data stem from a study of blood T cell repertoires in COVID-19. TCRdb's table, derived via immunoSEQ multiplex PCR, lists solely in-frame clones and lacks some. The sample has under 200,000 clones, approximately 77% seen once. The source of this sequence is a man aged 55 to 69 who had recovered from COVID-19. The sample taken for sequencing was PBMCs or T cells enriched from blood (not recorded which). The gene calls are TRBV29-1 and TRBJ1-4, with 7 bases aligning to TRBD1. The CDR3 bases are TGCAGCGTTGATACAGGGGTTGAAAAACTGTTTTTT. Amino acid sequence: CSVDTGVEKLFF.